The 16 T cell receptor beta chains below all came from one sample that was sequenced in a study of beta chain features in type 1 diabetes. Study-wide findings and caveats: Among all four CD4+ subsets, Type 1 diabetes patients had TCRB CDR3s that were moderately but significantly shorter.

Antigen specificity for these receptors is unknown. The whole isolated RNA underwent reverse transcription, so sequencing captured expressed TCRB transcripts. Produced via immunoSEQ multiplex PCR; TCRdb's table is partial and in-frame only. The data show more than 300,000 clones, over 7% seen once. Sequencing was performed on central memory CD4+ T cells from blood. Source of these receptors: a man younger than 45 with type 1 diabetes.

This clone was found many times. V and J are TRBV28 and TRBJ2-3; D possibly corresponds to TRBD1 (6 bases). Germline V gives CDR1 MDHEN, CDR2 SYDVKM. V was trimmed by 9 bases and J by 2 bases, leaving 9 bases between them. This CDR3 spans 12 amino acids. The CDR3 spells CASNRATDTQYF. Written as DNA, the CDR3 is TGTGCCAGTAACAGGGCCACAGATACGCAGTATTTT. The variable domain in full, completed from reference TRBV28 and TRBJ2-3, reads DVKVTQSSRYLVKRTGEKVFLECVQDMDHENMFWYRQDPGLGLRLIYFSYDVKMKEKGDIPEGYSVSREKKERFSLILESASTNQTSMYLCASNRATDTQYFGPGTRLTVL.

This clone has just a few counts. The chain recombines TRBV5-1 with TRBJ1-3; the D gene is possibly TRBD1 (5 bases). Germline V gene data show CDR1 as SGHRS and CDR2 as YFSETQ. V was pared by 0 bases and J by 6 bases, with 10 bases between. This CDR3 contains 14 residues. The CDR3 spells CASSLGQKINTIYF. DNA of the CDR3: TGCGCCAGCAGCTTGGGACAGAAGATAAACACCATATATTTT.

J is TRBJ1-5 and V is TRBV2; maybe TRBD1 (6 bases). This CDR3 region has 15 residues. Germline CDR1 reads SNHLY; CDR2 reads FYNNEI. Trimming left V 6 bases short and J 5 bases short, with 17 bases between. CDR3 coding DNA: TGTGCCAGCAGGGGCGACAGGAGAGGGTATCAGCCCCAGCATTTT. It translates to CASRGDRRGYQPQHF.

The chain joins TRBV7-2 to TRBJ2-3; 10 bases match TRBD2. With V trimmed by 6 bases and J by 8 bases, 11 bases remained unmatched. The CDR3 has 15 amino acids. The germline V gene has CDR1 SGHTA and CDR2 FQGNSA. CDR3 sequence reads: CASSYSGGARITQYF. Here the CDR3 DNA reads TGTGCCAGCAGTTACAGCGGGGGGGCCAGAATTACGCAGTATTTT. Variable domain in full (rest from reference TRBV7-2 and TRBJ2-3): GAGVSQSPSNKVTEKGKDVELRCDPISGHTALYWYRQSLGQGLEFLIYFQGNSAPDKSGLPSDRFSAERTGGSVSTLTIQRTQQEDSAVYLCASSYSGGARITQYFGPGTRLTVL.

The V gene is TRBV2, the J gene TRBJ1-6; D not certain. The CDR3 runs 16 residues. Trimming cost V 2 bases and J 6 bases, with 14 bases left between them. Germline CDR1 reads SNHLY; CDR2 reads FYNNEI. CDR3 in amino acids: CASSEIRAILNSPLHF. CDR3 nucleotides: TGTGCCAGCAGTGAAATAAGGGCCATCCTTAATTCACCCCTCCACTTT.

This clone showed up many times. J is TRBJ2-1 and V is TRBV10-3, with TRBD2 matching 9 bases. The length of the CDR3 is 13 residues. Germline V gene lookup returns CDR1 ENHRY and CDR2 SYGVKD. V dropped 6 bases and J dropped 7; count of bases not matched to a gene: 4. In nucleotides, the CDR3 is TGTGCCATCAGAGCGGGGGGAGGAAATGAGCAGTTCTTC. Amino acid sequence: CAIRAGGGNEQFF.

This sequence joins TRBV4-3 and TRBJ1-1, with 10 bases lining up with TRBD1. V was clipped by 2 bases and J by 3 bases; unmatched bases: 12. The V gene's germline CDR1 is LGHNA and CDR2 YSLEER. This CDR3 is built from 18 residues. CDR3 bases: TGCGCCAGCAGCCAACATGCGACCACTGGACAGGGGGACACTGAAGCTTTCTTT. It specifies CASSQHATTGQGDTEAFF.

The chain joins TRBV28 to TRBJ1-2; 8 bases line up with TRBD1. Germline CDR1 reads MDHEN; CDR2 reads SYDVKM. V was clipped by 4 bases and J by 8 bases; unmatched bases: 12. The CDR3 sequence is 15 residues long. DNA for the CDR3: TGTGCCAGCAGTTCCCCGGGACAGGCCTCTAGGGGCTACACCTTC. Protein: CASSSPGQASRGYTF.

This clone was counted many times. This chain links TRBV7-2 with TRBJ1-4; D is uncertain. This CDR3 has 13 residues. Per germline, CDR1 SGHTA and CDR2 FQGNSA. Trimming left V 5 bases short and J 8 bases short, with 12 bases between. Here the CDR3 DNA reads TGTGCCAGCAGCATCCAAAGTGGCGAAAAACTGTTTTTT. Its translation: CASSIQSGEKLFF. The full variable domain, with the rest looked up from reference TRBV7-2 and TRBJ1-4, is GAGVSQSPSNKVTEKGKDVELRCDPISGHTALYWYRQSLGQGLEFLIYFQGNSAPDKSGLPSDRFSAERTGGSVSTLTIQRTQQEDSAVYLCASSIQSGEKLFFGSGTQLSVL.

This clone was seen more than once but under ten times. The chain carries TRBV5-1 and TRBJ1-4; 7 bases line up with TRBD1. The germline V gene has CDR1 SGHRS and CDR2 YFSETQ. This CDR3 has 14 residues. J lost 6 bases, V lost 2 bases, and 4 bases had no gene match. The CDR3 sequence is CASSFRTGDEKLFF. The CDR3 DNA follows: TGCGCCAGCAGCTTTCGCACAGGGGATGAAAAACTGTTTTTT.

The chain joins TRBV7-9 to TRBJ2-3; 10 nucleotides line up with TRBD1. The trim removed 3 bases at V and 0 bases at J, leaving 0 bases unmatched. Germline V CDR1 and CDR2: SEHNR, FQNEAQ (reference sequence). This CDR3 has 15 residues. The CDR3 here is CASSLGQGSTDTQYF. The CDR3 region has the DNA TGTGCCAGCAGCTTGGGACAGGGGAGCACAGATACGCAGTATTTT.

The chain employs TRBV5-5 and TRBJ2-3; D unresolved. Trimming took off 0 bases at V and 0 bases at J, with 2 bases between the two ends. This CDR3 region has 13 residues. In germline, CDR1 is SGHKS, CDR2 YYEKEE (reference sequence). The CDR3 spells CASSLESTDTQYF. CDR3 bases: TGTGCCAGCAGCTTGGAGAGCACAGATACGCAGTATTTT.

The rearrangement joins TRBV30 to TRBJ1-6; tentative D call: TRBD1 (5 bases). With 5 bases removed from V and 9 bases from J, the gap between germline ends came to 14 bases. The length of the CDR3 is 13 residues. CDR1 is GTSNPN and CDR2 is SVGIG in the germline V gene (reference sequence). CDR3 sequence reads: CAWARGDGSPLHF. CDR3 nucleotides: TGTGCCTGGGCACGCGGGGACGGTTCACCCCTCCACTTT.

About this clone: Compared with germline, one end of the junction differs, possibly owing to a read error. Different DNA sequences within this sample yield the same CDR3. The CDR3 spells CASSSATPPYEQYF. CDR3 coding DNA: TGTGCCAGCAGCAGTGCGACACCCCCCTACGAGCAATACTTC. The chain recombines TRBV9 with TRBJ2-7; no firm D call. Germline V gives CDR1 SGDLS, CDR2 YYNGEE. The CDR3 extends over 14 amino acids.

The rearrangement uses TRBV4-3 and TRBJ2-2, with D possibly called TRBD1 or TRBD2 (6 bases each). CDR3 length: 14 residues. In germline, CDR1 is LGHNA, CDR2 YSLEER. With 0 bases removed from V and 8 bases from J, the gap between germline ends came to 10 bases. CDR3 in amino acids: CASSQDRGGGELFF. The CDR3 nucleotides read TGCGCCAGCAGCCAAGACAGGGGAGGTGGGGAGCTGTTTTTT.

The CDR3, as DNA: TGTGCCAGCACCAGACAGACAGGTGAAAAACTGTTTTTT. It codes for CASTRQTGEKLFF. This chain connects TRBV5-6 to TRBJ1-4, with a possible D match to TRBD1 (6 bases). The ends were cut back, 6 bases at V and 7 bases at J, with 13 bases in the middle. CDR3 length equals 13 residues. Germline lookup yields CDR1 SGHDT and CDR2 YYEEEE.